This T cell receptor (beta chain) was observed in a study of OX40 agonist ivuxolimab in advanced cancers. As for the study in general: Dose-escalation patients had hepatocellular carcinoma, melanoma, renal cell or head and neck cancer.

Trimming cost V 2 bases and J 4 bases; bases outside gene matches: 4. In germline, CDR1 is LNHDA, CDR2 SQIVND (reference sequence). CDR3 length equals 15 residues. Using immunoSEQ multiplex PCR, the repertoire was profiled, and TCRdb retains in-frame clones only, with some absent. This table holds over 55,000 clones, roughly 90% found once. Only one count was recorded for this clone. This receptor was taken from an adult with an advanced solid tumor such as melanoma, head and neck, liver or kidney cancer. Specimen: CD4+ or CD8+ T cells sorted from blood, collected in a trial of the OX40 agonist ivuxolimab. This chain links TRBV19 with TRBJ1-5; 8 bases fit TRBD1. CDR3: CASSIIRDRNQPQHF. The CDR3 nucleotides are TGTGCCAGTAGTATAATAAGGGACAGGAATCAGCCCCAGCATTTT.